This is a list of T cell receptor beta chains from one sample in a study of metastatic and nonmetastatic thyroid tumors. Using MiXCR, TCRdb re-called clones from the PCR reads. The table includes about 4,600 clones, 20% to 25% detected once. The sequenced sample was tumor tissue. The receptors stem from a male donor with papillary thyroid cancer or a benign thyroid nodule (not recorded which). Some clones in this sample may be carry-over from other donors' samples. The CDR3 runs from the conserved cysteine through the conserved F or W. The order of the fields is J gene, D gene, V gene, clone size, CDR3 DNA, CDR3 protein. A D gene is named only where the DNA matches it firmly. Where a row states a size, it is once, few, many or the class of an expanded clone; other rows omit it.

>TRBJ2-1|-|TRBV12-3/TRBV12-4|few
TGTGCCAGCAGCATTATGGCTTATGTGGTCTTC
CASSIMAYVVF
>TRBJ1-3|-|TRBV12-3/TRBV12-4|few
TGTGCCAGCAGTTTTTCTCTGGGACACACCATATATTTT
CASSFSLGHTIYF
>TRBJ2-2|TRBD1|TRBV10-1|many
TGCGCCAGCAGTCACGCCGGACAGGGAAAAACCGGGGAGCTGTTTTTT
CASSHAGQGKTGELFF
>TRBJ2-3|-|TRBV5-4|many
TGTGCCAGCAGCTTGGTAGGACTCGGCACAGATACGCAGTATTTT
CASSLVGLGTDTQYF
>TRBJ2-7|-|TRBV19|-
TGTTCCAGTAGGGGGGACTCCTACGAGCATTACTTC
CSSRGDSYEHYF
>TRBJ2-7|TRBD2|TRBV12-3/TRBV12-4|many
TGTGCCAGCAGTCCCACTAGCGGGACTGGGAGCGAGCAGTACTTC
CASSPTSGTGSEQYF
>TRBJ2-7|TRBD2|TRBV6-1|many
TGTGCCAGCAGTCCCATACTAGCGGGAGTCTCCGAGCAGTACTTC
CASSPILAGVSEQYF
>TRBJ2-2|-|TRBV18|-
TGTGCCAGCTCACCTCCGACCCAGAACACCGGGGAGCTGTTTTTT
CASSPPTQNTGELFF
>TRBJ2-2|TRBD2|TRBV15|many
TGTGCCACCAGCAGAGGGGGCCTAGCGGAAAACACCGGGGAGCTGTTTTTT
CATSRGGLAENTGELFF
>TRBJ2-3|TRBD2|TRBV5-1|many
TGCGCCAGCAGCTTGGGTGCCGTAGCGGGGTCCACAGATACGCAGTATTTT
CASSLGAVAGSTDTQYF
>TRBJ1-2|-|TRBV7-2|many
TGTGCCAGCAGCTTAGAGGCAGCCAACTATGGCTACACCTTC
CASSLEAANYGYTF
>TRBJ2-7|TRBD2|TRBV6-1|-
TGTGCCAGCAGTGTCGGACTAGCGGGAGAGCAGTACTTC
CASSVGLAGEQYF
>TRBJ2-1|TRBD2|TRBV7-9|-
TGTGCCAGCATCTGGCGGGAGGGCCACACTGAGCAGTTCTTC
CASIWREGHTEQFF
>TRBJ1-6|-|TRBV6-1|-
TGTGCCAGCAGTGAAGCGCGCGGGGGGACTCATTCACCCCTCCACTTT
CASSEARGGTHSPLHF
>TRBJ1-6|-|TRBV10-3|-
TGTGCCATCAGTGGGGAAACTCTGAATTCACCCCTCCACTTT
CAISGETLNSPLHF
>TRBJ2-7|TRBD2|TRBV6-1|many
TGTGCCAGCAGCCCCCGGGGGGGGCCTTACGAGCAGTACTTC
CASSPRGGPYEQYF
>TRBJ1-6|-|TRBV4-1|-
TGCGCCAGCAGGAATACCGGGTCCCTCGGAAATAATTCACCCCTCCACTTT
CASRNTGSLGNNSPLHF
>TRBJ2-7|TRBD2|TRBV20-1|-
TGCAGTGCGAGGACAGAAAGGACTAGCGGGAGAATCGAGCAGTACTTC
CSARTERTSGRIEQYF
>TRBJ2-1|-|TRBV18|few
TGTGCCAGCTCACACTCAGGGGTCAGGGAGCAGTTCTTC
CASSHSGVREQFF
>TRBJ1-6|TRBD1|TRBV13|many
TGTGCCAGCAGCTTAGCGGGACAGGGGTGGGAATCACCCCTCCACTTT
CASSLAGQGWESPLHF
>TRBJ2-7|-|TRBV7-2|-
TGTGCCAGCAGGAGGGGCTCCTACGAGCAGTACTTC
CASRRGSYEQYF
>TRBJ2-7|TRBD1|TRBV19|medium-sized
TGTGCCAGTAACCGGGACAGGGGGACCTACGAGCAGTACTTC
CASNRDRGTYEQYF
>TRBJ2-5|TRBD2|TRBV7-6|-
TGTGCCAGCAGCTTAGCGCTAGCGGGAGGGGAGACCCAGTACTTC
CASSLALAGGETQYF
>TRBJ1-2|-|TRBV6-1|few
TGTGCCAGCAGTGAAGATGTGGGGGGGGTAGGCTACACCTTC
CASSEDVGGVGYTF
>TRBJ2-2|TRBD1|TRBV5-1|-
TGCGCCAGCAGCTCCGGGACAGGGGAAACCGGGGAGCTGTTTTTT
CASSSGTGETGELFF
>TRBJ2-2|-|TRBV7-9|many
TGTGCCAGCAGCCCCGTGGGGTACACCGGGGAGCTGTTTTTT
CASSPVGYTGELFF
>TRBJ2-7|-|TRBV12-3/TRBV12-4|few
TGTGCCAGCAGCCCCACGGGGCACGAGCAGTACTTC
CASSPTGHEQYF
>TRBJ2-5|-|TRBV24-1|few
TGTGCCACCAGTGATCTGGCAGGGGACCAAGAGACCCAGTACTTC
CATSDLAGDQETQYF
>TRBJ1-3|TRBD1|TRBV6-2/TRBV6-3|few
TGTGCCAGCAGTTACATCGGGACAGCCTCTGGAAACACCATATATTTT
CASSYIGTASGNTIYF
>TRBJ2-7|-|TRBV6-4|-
TGTGCCAGCAGTCAGGACTACTCTTCCTACGATCAGTACTTC
CASSQDYSSYDQYF
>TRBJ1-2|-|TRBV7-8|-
TGTGCCAGCAGCTCCTCGGGGGAGGGGGACTATGGCTACACCTTC
CASSSSGEGDYGYTF
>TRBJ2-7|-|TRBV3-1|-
TGTGCCAGCAGCCCGGACACCAACCCGACCTACGAGCAGTACTTC
CASSPDTNPTYEQYF
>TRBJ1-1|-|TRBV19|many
TGTGCCTCCTCGCGGTCGTGGGGCTTCACTGAAGCTTTCTTT
CASSRSWGFTEAFF
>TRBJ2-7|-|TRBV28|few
TGTGCCAGCAGTTTTTTGGTATCTGCCCAATACGAGCAGTACTTC
CASSFLVSAQYEQYF
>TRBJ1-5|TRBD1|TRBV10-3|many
TGTGCCATCGGGACAGGGGATAGCAATCAGCCCCAGCATTTT
CAIGTGDSNQPQHF
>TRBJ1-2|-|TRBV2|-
TGTGCCAGCAGTCCTACGACATCCCGGTATGGCTACACCTTC
CASSPTTSRYGYTF
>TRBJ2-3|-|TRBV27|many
TGTGCCAGCAGAACCAGACTAGGGATATCTAGCACAGATACGCAGTATTTT
CASRTRLGISSTDTQYF
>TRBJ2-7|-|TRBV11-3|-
TGTGCCAGCAGCTTCTTATACGAGCAGTACTTC
CASSFLYEQYF
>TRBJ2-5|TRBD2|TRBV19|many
TGTGCCAGTAGGGCTATAGCGGGGGCCCAAGAGACCCAGTACTTC
CASRAIAGAQETQYF
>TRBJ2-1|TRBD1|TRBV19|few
TGTGCCAGTAGCTGGACAGGGGTTTGCAATGAGCAGTTCTTC
CASSWTGVCNEQFF
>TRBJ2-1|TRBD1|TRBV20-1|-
TGCAGTGCCCGAGGGCGGGACAGGGGCACCACATACAATGAGCAGTTCTTC
CSARGRDRGTTYNEQFF
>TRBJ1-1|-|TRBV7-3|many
TGTGCCAGCAGCCCAACCGGGGGACCTTTAGGAGCTTTCTTT
CASSPTGGPLGAFF
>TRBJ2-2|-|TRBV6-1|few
TGTGCCAGCAGTGACACTAGCACCGGGGAGCTGTTTTTT
CASSDTSTGELFF
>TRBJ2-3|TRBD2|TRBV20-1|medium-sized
TGCAGTGCTAGAGATCCGGAAGCGGGAGCCTTTAGTTCCCCCACAGATACGCAGTATTTT
CSARDPEAGAFSSPTDTQYF
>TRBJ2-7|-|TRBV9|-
TGTGCCAGCAGCATAGGGATGAACGCGAGGGACGAGCAGTACTTC
CASSIGMNARDEQYF
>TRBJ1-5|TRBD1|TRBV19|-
TGTGCCAGTAGTATCCGGGACAGTCCAGATCAGCCCCAGCATTTT
CASSIRDSPDQPQHF
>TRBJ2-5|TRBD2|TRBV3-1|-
TGTGCCAGCAGCCTCGGGGGAGGGCCAAGAAAGACCCAGTACTTC
CASSLGGGPRKTQYF
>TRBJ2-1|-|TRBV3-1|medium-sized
TGTGCCAGCAGCCAAGTTGAGGAGACTGGCGGCCGGGATGAGCAGTTCTTC
CASSQVEETGGRDEQFF